These T cell receptor beta chains were read from a single sample in a study of cytomegalovirus exposure and HLA in healthy donors. Some clones are missing from TCRdb's copy, which holds only in-frame ones; the method was immunoSEQ multiplex PCR. In the table there are 120,000 or so clones, approximately 94% of which are singletons. The sequencing sample was made of PBMCs. The source is a man between 18 and 35 years old in good health and CMV-seronegative. The CDR3 runs from the conserved cysteine through the conserved F or W. A D gene is named only where the DNA matches it firmly. Rows give clone size only sometimes, using once, few, many, or a class for an expanded clone.

TRBV28,TRBJ1-1,NA,TRBD1,TGTGCCAGCAGTCGGGACAGGGGACCCATGAACACTGAAGCTTTCTTT,CASSRDRGPMNTEAFF
TRBV27,TRBJ1-1,NA,NA,TGTGCCAGCAGTTTATTGGCAGAGAACACTGAAGCTTTCTTT,CASSLLAENTEAFF
TRBV4-1,TRBJ1-1,NA,NA,TGCGCCAGCAGCCAAGTCTCAGGGCGAGGCACTGAAGCTTTCTTT,CASSQVSGRGTEAFF
TRBV6-1,TRBJ2-2,NA,NA,TGTGCCAGCAGCCCTTACGGGGATAACACCGGGGAGCTGTTTTTT,CASSPYGDNTGELFF
TRBV14,TRBJ2-1,NA,NA,TGTGCCAGCAGCCAAGATCCTACTGATTCCTACAATGAGCAGTTCTTC,CASSQDPTDSYNEQFF
TRBV9,TRBJ2-7,NA,TRBD1,TGTGCCAGCAGCGTATCCGGGACAGGGACCTCCTACGAGCAGTACTTC,CASSVSGTGTSYEQYF
TRBV28,TRBJ2-7,NA,TRBD2,TGTGCCAGCAGTTTAGGGGCTAGCGGGACCTACGAGCAGTACTTC,CASSLGASGTYEQYF
TRBV6-5,TRBJ1-1,NA,TRBD1,TGTGCCAGCAGCCTTCCGGGACAGATGAACACTGAAGCTTTCTTT,CASSLPGQMNTEAFF
TRBV9,TRBJ2-2,NA,TRBD1,TGTGCCAGCAGCAGACGACAGGGGGCGATTCTAGAGGAGCTGTTTTTT,CASSRRQGAILEELFF
TRBV19,TRBJ1-5,NA,TRBD1,TGTGCCAGTAGTATATTAGGGACAGGGGGCTTGCAGCCCCAGCATTTT,CASSILGTGGLQPQHF
TRBV7-9,TRBJ1-1,once,NA,TGTGCCAGCAGCGTCTTTGAGGAGGGGAGCACTGAAGCTTTCTTT,CASSVFEEGSTEAFF
TRBV10-3,TRBJ1-1,NA,TRBD1,TGTGCCATCGCAGGGGGCACTGAAGCTTTCTTT,CAIAGGTEAFF
TRBV10-3,TRBJ2-7,NA,NA,TGTGCCATCCCAACGGGAATAGACTACGAGCAGTACTTC,CAIPTGIDYEQYF
TRBV14,TRBJ2-5,NA,TRBD2,TGTGCCAGCAGCCCTCGTAGGGTAGGGCGGGAGGAGACCCAGTACTTC,CASSPRRVGREETQYF
TRBV2,TRBJ1-1,NA,TRBD1,TGTGCCGACCCACTCGGGACAGGGGGACTGGGGAACACTGAAGCTTTCTTT,CADPLGTGGLGNTEAFF
TRBV7-6,TRBJ1-5,NA,TRBD1,TGTGCCAGCAGCGTCAGGGGGGATCAGCCCCAGCATTTT,CASSVRGDQPQHF
TRBV6-5,TRBJ2-7,once,TRBD2,TGTGCCAGCAGTTACGGGACTAGCGGGAGTTCCTACGAGCAGTACTTC,CASSYGTSGSSYEQYF
TRBV5-7,TRBJ2-5,once,TRBD1,TGTGCCAGCAGCCTGCGGACAGGAGGTAAAGAGACCCAGTACTTC,CASSLRTGGKETQYF
TRBV19,TRBJ1-1,NA,NA,TGTGCCAGTAGTCGGCGCGGCGGTGAAGCTTTCTTT,CASSRRGGEAFF
TRBV9,TRBJ2-5,NA,NA,TGTGCCAGCAGCGGGGAGATATTGACCGGAGCGGAGACCCAGTACTTC,CASSGEILTGAETQYF
TRBV30,TRBJ1-5,NA,NA,TGTGCCTGGGACAACGATAGCAATCAGCCCCAGCATTTT,CAWDNDSNQPQHF
TRBV11-2,TRBJ1-2,few,NA,TGTGCCAGCAGCTTAGGGTCAGGTCGCGGCTACACCTTC,CASSLGSGRGYTF
TRBV18,TRBJ2-7,NA,TRBD1,TGTGCCAGCTCGGGAGGGGACAGGGATTACGAGCAGTACTTC,CASSGGDRDYEQYF
TRBV7-2,TRBJ2-4,NA,TRBD2,TGTGCCAGCAGCTTTGCCGGGACTAGCTTGTCAGCCAAAAACATTCAGTACTTC,CASSFAGTSLSAKNIQYF
TRBV4-3,TRBJ2-7,NA,NA,TGCGCCAGCAGCCAAGACAAGCCTACCTACGAGCAGTACTTC,CASSQDKPTYEQYF
TRBV7-9,TRBJ2-7,NA,TRBD2,TGTGCCAGCAGCTTAGGACTAGCGGGAGGTGATGAGCAGTACTTC,CASSLGLAGGDEQYF
TRBV6-5,TRBJ1-1,NA,NA,TGTGCCAGCTCTAGGGGAAGCACTGAAGCTTTCTTT,CASSRGSTEAFF
TRBV27,TRBJ2-7,NA,TRBD2,TGTGCCAGCAGTTTATCACTAGCGGGAGGCGAGCAGTACTTC,CASSLSLAGGEQYF
TRBV5-6,TRBJ2-1,NA,TRBD2,TGTGCCAGCAGACGGGTGGGACTAGCGGACTCCTACAATGAGCAGTTCTTC,CASRRVGLADSYNEQFF
TRBV7-9,TRBJ2-7,NA,TRBD1,TGTGCCAGCAGCTTACGGACAGGAGGCCACGAGCAGTACTTC,CASSLRTGGHEQYF